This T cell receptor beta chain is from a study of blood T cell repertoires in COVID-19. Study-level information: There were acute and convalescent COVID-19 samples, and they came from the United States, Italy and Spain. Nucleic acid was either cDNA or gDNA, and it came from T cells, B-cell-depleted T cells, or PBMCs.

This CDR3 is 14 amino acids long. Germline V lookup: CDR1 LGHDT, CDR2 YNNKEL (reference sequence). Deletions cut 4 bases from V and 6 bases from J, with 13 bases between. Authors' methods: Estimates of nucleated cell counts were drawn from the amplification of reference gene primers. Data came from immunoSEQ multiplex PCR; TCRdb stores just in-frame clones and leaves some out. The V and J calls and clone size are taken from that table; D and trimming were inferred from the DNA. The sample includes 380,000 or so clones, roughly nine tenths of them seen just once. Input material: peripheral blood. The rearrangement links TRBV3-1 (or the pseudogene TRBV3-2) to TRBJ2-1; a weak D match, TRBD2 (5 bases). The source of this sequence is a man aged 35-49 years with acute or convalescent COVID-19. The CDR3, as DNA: TGTGCCAGCAGCCCCGGAGGAACTAGCAATGAGCAGTTCTTC. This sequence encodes CASSPGGTSNEQFF.